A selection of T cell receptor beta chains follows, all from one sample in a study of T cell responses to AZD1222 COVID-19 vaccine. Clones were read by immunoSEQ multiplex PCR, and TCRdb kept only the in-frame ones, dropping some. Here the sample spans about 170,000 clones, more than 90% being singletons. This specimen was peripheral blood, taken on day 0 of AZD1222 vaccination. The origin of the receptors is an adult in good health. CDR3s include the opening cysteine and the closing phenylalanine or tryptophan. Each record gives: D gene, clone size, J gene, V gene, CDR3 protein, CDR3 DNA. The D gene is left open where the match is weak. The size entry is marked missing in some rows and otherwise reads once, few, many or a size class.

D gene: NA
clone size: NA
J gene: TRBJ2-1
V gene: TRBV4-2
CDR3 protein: CASSQGRGTYNEQFF
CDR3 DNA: TGTGCCAGCAGCCAAGGGAGGGGGACCTACAATGAGCAGTTCTTC

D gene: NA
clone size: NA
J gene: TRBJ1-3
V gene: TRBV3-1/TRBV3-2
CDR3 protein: CASSQASQGRATIYF
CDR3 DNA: TGTGCCAGCAGCCAAGCGTCCCAGGGAAGGGCCACCATATATTTT

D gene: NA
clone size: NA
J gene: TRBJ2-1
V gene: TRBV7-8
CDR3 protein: CASSLGSAGSYNEQFF
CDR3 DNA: TGTGCCAGCAGCTTGGGGAGTGCGGGGAGCTACAATGAGCAGTTCTTC

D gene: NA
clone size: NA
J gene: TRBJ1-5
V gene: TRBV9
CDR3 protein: CASSVQGNQPQHF
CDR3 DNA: TGTGCCAGCAGCGTACAGGGCAATCAGCCCCAGCATTTT

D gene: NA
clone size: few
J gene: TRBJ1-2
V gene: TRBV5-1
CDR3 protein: CASSFTGENYGYTF
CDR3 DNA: TGCGCCAGCAGCTTTACAGGCGAAAACTATGGCTACACCTTC

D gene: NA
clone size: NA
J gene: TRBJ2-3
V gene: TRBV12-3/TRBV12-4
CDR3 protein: CASSGYREDTQYF
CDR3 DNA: TGTGCCAGCAGTGGCTACCGGGAAGATACGCAGTATTTT

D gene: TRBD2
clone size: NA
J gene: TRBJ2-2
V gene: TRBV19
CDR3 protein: CASSIPGGRGAGELFF
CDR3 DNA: TGTGCCAGTAGTATCCCGGGAGGGAGAGGGGCCGGGGAGCTGTTTTTT

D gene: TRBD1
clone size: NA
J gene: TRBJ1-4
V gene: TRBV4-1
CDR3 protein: CASSHGQATNEKLFF
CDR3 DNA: TGCGCCAGCAGCCATGGACAGGCAACTAATGAAAAACTGTTTTTT

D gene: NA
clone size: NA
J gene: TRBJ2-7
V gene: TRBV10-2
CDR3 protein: CASSDPTGGRRYEQYF
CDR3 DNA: TGCGCCAGCAGTGACCCCACTGGTGGGAGACGTTACGAGCAGTACTTC

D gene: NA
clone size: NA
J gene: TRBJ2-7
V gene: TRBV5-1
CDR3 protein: CASTKHPRTDLTYEQYF
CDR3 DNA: TGCGCCAGTACAAAACACCCAAGGACAGACCTAACCTACGAGCAGTACTTC

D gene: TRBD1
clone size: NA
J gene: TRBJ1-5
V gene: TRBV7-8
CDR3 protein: CASSAQGRQPQHF
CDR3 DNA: TGTGCCAGCAGCGCACAGGGGAGACAGCCCCAGCATTTT

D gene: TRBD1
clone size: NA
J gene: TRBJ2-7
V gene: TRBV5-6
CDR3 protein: CASSYLSARRRRTGEQYF
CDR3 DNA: TGTGCCAGCAGCTACCTGTCGGCGAGGAGGAGGAGGACAGGGGAGCAGTACTTC

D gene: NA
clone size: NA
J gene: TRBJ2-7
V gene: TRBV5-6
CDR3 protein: CASSLVLGRGYEQYF
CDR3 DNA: TGTGCCAGCAGCTTGGTTCTGGGTAGGGGATACGAGCAGTACTTC

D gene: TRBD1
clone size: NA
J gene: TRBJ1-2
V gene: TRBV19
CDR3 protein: CASSIHQGADGYTF
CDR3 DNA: TGTGCCAGTAGTATCCACCAGGGGGCAGATGGCTACACCTTC

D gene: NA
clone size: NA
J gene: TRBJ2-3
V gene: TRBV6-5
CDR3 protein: CATRRVTDTQYF
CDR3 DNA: TGTGCCACCCGACGGGTTACAGATACGCAGTATTTT

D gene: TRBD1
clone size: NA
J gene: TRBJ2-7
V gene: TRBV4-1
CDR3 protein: CASSLAGTGGYEQYF
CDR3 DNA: TGCGCCAGCAGCCTAGCGGGGACAGGGGGCTACGAGCAGTACTTC

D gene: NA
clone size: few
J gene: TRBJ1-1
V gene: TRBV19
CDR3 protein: CASSIGVRRSTEAFF
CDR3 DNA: TGTGCCAGTAGTATAGGGGTACGGCGGAGCACTGAAGCTTTCTTT

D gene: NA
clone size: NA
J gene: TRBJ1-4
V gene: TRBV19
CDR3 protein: CASSSPSSHGEKLFF
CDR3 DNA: TGTGCCAGTAGTTCCCCTAGCAGTCATGGTGAAAAACTGTTTTTT

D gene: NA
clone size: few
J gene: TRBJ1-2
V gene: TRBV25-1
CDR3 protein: CASSERQAPNYGYTF
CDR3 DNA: TGTGCCAGCAGTGAACGACAGGCGCCTAACTATGGCTACACCTTC

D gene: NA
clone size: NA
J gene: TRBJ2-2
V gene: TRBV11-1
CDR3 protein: CASSAQRNTGELFF
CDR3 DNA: TGTGCCAGCAGCGCACAACGAAACACCGGGGAGCTGTTTTTT

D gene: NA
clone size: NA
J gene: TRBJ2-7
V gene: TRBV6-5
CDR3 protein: CASSYSLSWTDEQYF
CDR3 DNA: TGTGCCAGCAGTTACTCCCTGTCTTGGACTGATGAGCAGTACTTC

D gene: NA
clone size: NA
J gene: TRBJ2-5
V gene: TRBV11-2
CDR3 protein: CASSLVPSVETQYF
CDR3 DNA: TGTGCCAGCAGCTTAGTCCCTAGCGTGGAGACCCAGTACTTC

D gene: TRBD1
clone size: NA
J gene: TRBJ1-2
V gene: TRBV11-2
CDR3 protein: CASSLDLPGQGAKGYTF
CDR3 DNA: TGTGCCAGCAGCTTAGACCTCCCGGGACAGGGGGCAAAGGGCTACACCTTC

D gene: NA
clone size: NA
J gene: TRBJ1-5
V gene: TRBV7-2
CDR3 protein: CASSSAGRYSNQPQHF
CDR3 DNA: TGTGCCAGCAGCTCAGCGGGACGGTATAGCAATCAGCCCCAGCATTTT

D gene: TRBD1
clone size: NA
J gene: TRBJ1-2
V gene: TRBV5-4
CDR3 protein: CASTQGTETYGYTF
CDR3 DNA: TGTGCCAGCACCCAGGGGACAGAGACCTATGGCTACACCTTC

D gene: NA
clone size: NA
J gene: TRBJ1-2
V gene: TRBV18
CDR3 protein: CASSPTRGRENYGYTF
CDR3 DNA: TGTGCCAGCTCACCAACCCGGGGACGGGAAAATTATGGCTACACCTTC

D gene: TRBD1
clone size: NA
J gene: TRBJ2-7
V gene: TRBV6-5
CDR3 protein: CASRPPGQPYEQYF
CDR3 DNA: TGTGCCAGCAGACCACCGGGACAGCCCTACGAGCAGTACTTC

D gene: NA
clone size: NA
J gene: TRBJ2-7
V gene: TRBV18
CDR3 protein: CASSPEDGEQYF
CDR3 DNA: TGTGCCAGCTCACCAGAGGATGGCGAGCAGTACTTC

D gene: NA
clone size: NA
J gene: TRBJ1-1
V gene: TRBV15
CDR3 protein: CATSRAGYTEAFF
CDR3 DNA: TGTGCCACCAGCAGAGCAGGATACACTGAAGCTTTCTTT

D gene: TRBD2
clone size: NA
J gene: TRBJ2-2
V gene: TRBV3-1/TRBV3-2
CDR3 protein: CASSQEFGVLAGDTGELFF
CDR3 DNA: TGTGCCAGCAGCCAAGAGTTTGGTGTACTAGCGGGAGACACCGGGGAGCTGTTTTTT

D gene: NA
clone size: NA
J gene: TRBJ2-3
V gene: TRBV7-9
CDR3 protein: CASSRRGGLAVDTQYF
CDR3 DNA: TGTGCCAGCAGCCGGAGGGGGGGCCTTGCGGTAGATACGCAGTATTTT

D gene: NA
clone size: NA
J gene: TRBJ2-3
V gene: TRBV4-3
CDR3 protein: CASSQANPRGGRVDTQYF
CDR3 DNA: TGCGCCAGCAGCCAGGCCAATCCTAGGGGGGGGCGGGTGGATACGCAGTATTTT

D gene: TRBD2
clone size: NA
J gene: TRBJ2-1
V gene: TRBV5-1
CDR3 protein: CASSVGLAGGSYNEQFF
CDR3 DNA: TGCGCCAGCAGCGTCGGACTAGCGGGGGGCTCCTACAATGAGCAGTTCTTC

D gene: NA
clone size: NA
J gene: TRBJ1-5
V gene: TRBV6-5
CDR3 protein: CASSWSSNQPQHF
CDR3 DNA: TGTGCCAGCAGTTGGTCTAGCAATCAGCCCCAGCATTTT

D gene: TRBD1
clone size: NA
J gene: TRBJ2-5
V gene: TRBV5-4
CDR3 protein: CASFSSGGVLETQYF
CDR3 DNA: TGTGCCAGCTTTTCTTCAGGGGGCGTTCTGGAGACCCAGTACTTC

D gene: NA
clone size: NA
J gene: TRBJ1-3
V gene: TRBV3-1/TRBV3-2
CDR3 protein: CASSPLFGISGNTIYF
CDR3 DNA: TGTGCCAGCAGCCCCCTGTTTGGAATCTCTGGAAACACCATATATTTT

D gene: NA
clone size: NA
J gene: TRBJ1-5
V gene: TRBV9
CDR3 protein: CASSVGGFNQPQHF
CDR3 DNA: TGTGCCAGCAGCGTAGGGGGTTTCAATCAGCCCCAGCATTTT

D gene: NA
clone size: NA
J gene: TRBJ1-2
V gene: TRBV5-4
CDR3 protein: CASSFGPGTPFIDGYTF
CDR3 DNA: TGTGCCAGCAGCTTCGGACCGGGGACACCTTTCATAGATGGCTACACCTTC

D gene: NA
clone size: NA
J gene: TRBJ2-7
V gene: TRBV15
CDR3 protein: CATSRGGDYEQYF
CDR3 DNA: TGTGCCACCAGCAGAGGGGGAGACTACGAGCAGTACTTC

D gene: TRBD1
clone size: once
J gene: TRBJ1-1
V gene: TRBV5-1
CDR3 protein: CASSWGTGGTEAFF
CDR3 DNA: TGCGCCAGCAGCTGGGGGACAGGGGGAACTGAAGCTTTCTTT

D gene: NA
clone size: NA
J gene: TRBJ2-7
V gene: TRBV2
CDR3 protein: CASSGTGWSYEQYF
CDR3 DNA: TGTGCCAGCAGTGGAACAGGGTGGTCCTACGAGCAGTACTTC

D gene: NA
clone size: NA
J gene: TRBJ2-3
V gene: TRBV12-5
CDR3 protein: CASGLGLGSSSTDTQYF
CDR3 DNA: TGTGCTAGTGGTTTGGGCTTAGGGTCCTCTAGCACAGATACGCAGTATTTT

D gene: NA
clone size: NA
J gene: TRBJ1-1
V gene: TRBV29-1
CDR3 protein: CSVEDLGVGVNTEAFF
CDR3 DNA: TGCAGCGTTGAAGATCTTGGGGTAGGGGTGAACACTGAAGCTTTCTTT

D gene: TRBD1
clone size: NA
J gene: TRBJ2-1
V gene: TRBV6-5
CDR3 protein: CASRLGQDSLGEQFF
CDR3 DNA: TGTGCCAGCAGACTCGGACAGGACTCCTTGGGTGAGCAGTTCTTC

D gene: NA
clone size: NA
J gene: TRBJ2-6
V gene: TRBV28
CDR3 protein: CASSFTGSGANVLTF
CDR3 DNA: TGTGCCAGCAGTTTTACGGGATCTGGGGCCAACGTCCTGACTTTC

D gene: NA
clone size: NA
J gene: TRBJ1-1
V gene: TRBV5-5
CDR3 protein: CASSLGAVLMNTEAFF
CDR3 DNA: TGTGCCAGCAGCTTGGGGGCCGTACTAATGAACACTGAAGCTTTCTTT

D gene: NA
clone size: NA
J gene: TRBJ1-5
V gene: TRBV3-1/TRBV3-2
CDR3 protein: CASSQEIGRRPQHF
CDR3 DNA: TGTGCCAGCAGCCAAGAGATCGGGAGGCGGCCCCAGCATTTT

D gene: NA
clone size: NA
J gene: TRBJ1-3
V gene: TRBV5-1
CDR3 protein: CASSPVASGNTIYF
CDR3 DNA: TGCGCCAGCAGCCCAGTTGCCTCTGGAAACACCATATATTTT

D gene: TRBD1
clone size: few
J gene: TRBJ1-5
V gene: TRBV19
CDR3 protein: CASTQGGGVSNQPQHF
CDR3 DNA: TGTGCCAGTACCCAGGGGGGGGGCGTAAGCAATCAGCCCCAGCATTTT

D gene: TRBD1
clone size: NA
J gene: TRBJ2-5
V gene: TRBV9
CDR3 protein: CASSVRQGAGETQYF
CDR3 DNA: TGTGCCAGCAGCGTCCGACAGGGGGCGGGAGAGACCCAGTACTTC

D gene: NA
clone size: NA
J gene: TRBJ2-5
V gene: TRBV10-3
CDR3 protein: CAIKGRGEGQETQYF
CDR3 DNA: TGTGCCATCAAGGGGCGGGGAGAGGGCCAAGAGACCCAGTACTTC

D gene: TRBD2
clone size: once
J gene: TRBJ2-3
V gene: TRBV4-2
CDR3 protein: CASSQRGLTGAGLAGGRGTDTQYF
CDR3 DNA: TGTGCCAGCAGCCAGCGGGGATTGACAGGAGCCGGACTAGCGGGAGGAAGGGGCACAGATACGCAGTATTTT

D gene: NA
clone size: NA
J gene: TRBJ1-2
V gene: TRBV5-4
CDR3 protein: CASRTWERVFNYGYTF
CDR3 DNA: TGTGCCAGCCGCACTTGGGAAAGAGTTTTCAACTATGGCTACACCTTC